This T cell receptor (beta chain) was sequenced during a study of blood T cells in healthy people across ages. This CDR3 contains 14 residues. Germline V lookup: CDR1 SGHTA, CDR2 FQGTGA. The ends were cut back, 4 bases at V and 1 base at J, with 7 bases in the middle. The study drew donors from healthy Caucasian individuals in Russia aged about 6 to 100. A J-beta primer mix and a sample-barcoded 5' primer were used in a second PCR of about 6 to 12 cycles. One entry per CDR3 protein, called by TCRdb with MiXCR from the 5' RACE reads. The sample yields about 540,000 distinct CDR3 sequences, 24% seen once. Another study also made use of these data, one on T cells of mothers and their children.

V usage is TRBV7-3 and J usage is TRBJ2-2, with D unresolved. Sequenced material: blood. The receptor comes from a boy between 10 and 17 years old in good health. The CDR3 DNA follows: TGTGCCAGCAGCTCACCCCAGAACACCGGGGAGCTGTTTTTT. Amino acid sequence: CASSSPQNTGELFF.